The clone carrying this TCR beta chain came up once. This record comes from a study of blood T cell repertoires in COVID-19. Study summary: T cells, B-cell-depleted T cells, or PBMCs provided the cDNA or gDNA that served as material.

Assay: immunoSEQ multiplex PCR; the TCRdb copy retains only in-frame clones and omits some. The sample has some 130,000 clones, 70% to 80% seen once; the top ten hold 9.5% to 13%. Germline CDR1 reads SGHAT; CDR2 reads FQNNGV. Trimming removed 2 bases from V and 8 bases from J, with 12 bases in between. The CDR3 is 14 amino acids. The V gene is TRBV11-2, the J gene TRBJ1-4; perhaps TRBD1 as D (6 bases). The TCR was taken from a man in his sixties who had recovered from COVID-19. Sequencing was done on a sample of peripheral blood. The CDR3 bases are TGTGCCAGCAGCTTACGGCAGGGGCAGGAAAAACTGTTTTTT. Its translation is CASSLRQGQEKLFF.